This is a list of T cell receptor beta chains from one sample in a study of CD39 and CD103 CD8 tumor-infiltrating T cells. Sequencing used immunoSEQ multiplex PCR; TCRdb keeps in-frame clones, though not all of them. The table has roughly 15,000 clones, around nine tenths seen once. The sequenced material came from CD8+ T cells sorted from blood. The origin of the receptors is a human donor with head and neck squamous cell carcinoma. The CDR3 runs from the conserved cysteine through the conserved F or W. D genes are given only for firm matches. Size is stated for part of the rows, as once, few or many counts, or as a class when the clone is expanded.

cdr3_aa: CASSSGPDSLQVGTEAFF
cdr3_nt: TGCGCCAGCAGCTCAGGACCGGACTCCTTACAGGTTGGCACTGAAGCTTTCTTT
d_call: .
v_call: TRBV5-1
j_call: TRBJ1-1
clone_size: .

cdr3_aa: CASSPGTGVPGELFF
cdr3_nt: TGTGCCAGCAGCCCAGGGACAGGGGTTCCCGGGGAGCTGTTTTTT
d_call: TRBD1
v_call: TRBV7-8
j_call: TRBJ2-2
clone_size: once

cdr3_aa: CASSLVTSGRSYNEQFF
cdr3_nt: TGTGCCAGCAGCTTGGTGACTAGCGGAAGGTCCTACAATGAGCAGTTCTTC
d_call: TRBD2
v_call: TRBV5-8
j_call: TRBJ2-1
clone_size: .

cdr3_aa: CASSQEELRGLYNEQFF
cdr3_nt: TGTGCCAGCAGCCAAGAGGAATTACGCGGACTGTACAATGAGCAGTTCTTC
d_call: .
v_call: TRBV4-2
j_call: TRBJ2-1
clone_size: .

cdr3_aa: CASSLAGGNYEQYF
cdr3_nt: TGTGCCAGCAGTTTAGCGGGGGGTAACTACGAGCAGTACTTC
d_call: TRBD2
v_call: TRBV27
j_call: TRBJ2-7
clone_size: .

cdr3_aa: CASSEYGPDRQNEKLFF
cdr3_nt: TGTGCCAGCAGTGAATACGGGCCTGACAGACAAAATGAAAAACTGTTTTTT
d_call: .
v_call: TRBV6-1
j_call: TRBJ1-4
clone_size: .

cdr3_aa: CASSQRTGATQYF
cdr3_nt: TGTGCCAGCAGTCAAAGGACAGGCGCGACCCAGTACTTC
d_call: TRBD1
v_call: TRBV27
j_call: TRBJ2-5
clone_size: .

cdr3_aa: CMMTGALNTEAFF
cdr3_nt: TGTATGATGACCGGGGCCTTGAACACTGAAGCTTTCTTT
d_call: .
v_call: TRBV30
j_call: TRBJ1-1
clone_size: .

cdr3_aa: CASSPRTGAGDEQFF
cdr3_nt: TGTGCCAGCAGCCCCAGGACAGGAGCGGGGGATGAGCAGTTCTTC
d_call: .
v_call: TRBV14
j_call: TRBJ2-1
clone_size: once

cdr3_aa: CASRIGQIGNEQFF
cdr3_nt: TGTGCCAGCAGGATCGGGCAGATTGGGAATGAGCAGTTCTTC
d_call: .
v_call: TRBV7-9
j_call: TRBJ2-1
clone_size: .

cdr3_aa: CASSLTAYGYTF
cdr3_nt: TGCGCCAGCAGCTTGACAGCCTATGGCTACACCTTC
d_call: .
v_call: TRBV5-1
j_call: TRBJ1-2
clone_size: .

cdr3_aa: CASSPTGRPAYEQYF
cdr3_nt: TGTGCCAGCAGCCCCACGGGCCGGCCAGCCTACGAGCAGTACTTC
d_call: .
v_call: TRBV7-3
j_call: TRBJ2-7
clone_size: .

cdr3_aa: CASSLVGYTSTDTQYF
cdr3_nt: TGCGCCAGCAGCTTGGTCGGATACACTAGCACAGATACGCAGTATTTT
d_call: .
v_call: TRBV5-1
j_call: TRBJ2-3
clone_size: .

cdr3_aa: CASSLFPWTEAFF
cdr3_nt: TGTGCCAGCAGCTTGTTCCCCTGGACTGAAGCTTTCTTT
d_call: .
v_call: TRBV5-5
j_call: TRBJ1-1
clone_size: .

cdr3_aa: CASSQGGVPSNQPQHF
cdr3_nt: TGCGCCAGCAGCCAAGGAGGGGTCCCTAGCAATCAGCCCCAGCATTTT
d_call: .
v_call: TRBV4-1
j_call: TRBJ1-5
clone_size: .

cdr3_aa: CAIQIGQGPTEAFF
cdr3_nt: TGTGCCATACAAATTGGACAGGGTCCCACTGAAGCTTTCTTT
d_call: TRBD1
v_call: TRBV2
j_call: TRBJ1-1
clone_size: .

cdr3_aa: CASSLRDSPYEQYF
cdr3_nt: TGTGCCAGCAGCTTACGGGACTCACCCTACGAGCAGTACTTC
d_call: .
v_call: TRBV5-4
j_call: TRBJ2-7
clone_size: .

cdr3_aa: CASSLLGGSYNSPLHF
cdr3_nt: TGCGCCAGCAGCTTGTTGGGGGGCTCCTATAATTCACCCCTCCACTTT
d_call: .
v_call: TRBV5-1
j_call: TRBJ1-6
clone_size: .

cdr3_aa: CASSLRLGATTEAFF
cdr3_nt: TGTGCCAGCAGTTTAAGGCTGGGGGCGACCACTGAAGCTTTCTTT
d_call: .
v_call: TRBV27
j_call: TRBJ1-1
clone_size: .

cdr3_aa: CASSYESPGLAATYNEQFF
cdr3_nt: TGCGCCAGCAGTTACGAATCTCCGGGACTAGCGGCCACATACAATGAGCAGTTCTTC
d_call: TRBD2
v_call: TRBV5-1
j_call: TRBJ2-1
clone_size: .

cdr3_aa: CASSPRSAGAGKTQYF
cdr3_nt: TGTGCCAGCAGCCCGAGGTCCGCGGGGGCCGGGAAGACCCAGTACTTC
d_call: .
v_call: TRBV7-6
j_call: TRBJ2-5
clone_size: .

cdr3_aa: CAISEPSEYSYEQYF
cdr3_nt: TGTGCCATCAGTGAGCCCTCGGAGTACTCCTACGAGCAGTACTTC
d_call: .
v_call: TRBV10-3
j_call: TRBJ2-7
clone_size: .

cdr3_aa: CASSQGTGEGNQPQHF
cdr3_nt: TGTGCCAGCAGTCAAGGGACAGGGGAAGGAAATCAGCCCCAGCATTTT
d_call: TRBD1
v_call: TRBV28
j_call: TRBJ1-5
clone_size: .

cdr3_aa: CASSFGTGALGTYEQYF
cdr3_nt: TGTGCCAGCAGCTTTGGGACAGGGGCCCTGGGAACCTACGAGCAGTACTTC
d_call: TRBD1
v_call: TRBV7-9
j_call: TRBJ2-7
clone_size: .

cdr3_aa: CASSIGLITNTEAFF
cdr3_nt: TGTGCCAGTAGTATCGGTCTGATAACGAACACTGAAGCTTTCTTT
d_call: .
v_call: TRBV19
j_call: TRBJ1-1
clone_size: few

cdr3_aa: CAIMASGGSTDTQYF
cdr3_nt: TGTGCCATCATGGCTAGCGGGGGAAGCACAGATACGCAGTATTTT
d_call: TRBD2
v_call: TRBV10-3
j_call: TRBJ2-3
clone_size: .

cdr3_aa: CASAGGINWGIEKLFF
cdr3_nt: TGTGCCAGCGCAGGGGGCATCAATTGGGGGATTGAAAAACTGTTTTTT
d_call: TRBD1
v_call: TRBV2
j_call: TRBJ1-4
clone_size: .

cdr3_aa: CASSVDQGDTQYF
cdr3_nt: TGTGCCAGCAGCGTAGATCAAGGAGATACGCAGTATTTT
d_call: .
v_call: TRBV9
j_call: TRBJ2-3
clone_size: .

cdr3_aa: CASSPGNSRNYGYTF
cdr3_nt: TGTGCCAGCAGCCCGGGGAACAGCCGTAACTATGGCTACACCTTC
d_call: .
v_call: TRBV7-8
j_call: TRBJ1-2
clone_size: .

cdr3_aa: CASSFGLAGGSIYNEQFF
cdr3_nt: TGTGCCAGCAGCTTTGGACTAGCGGGGGGCTCTATCTACAATGAGCAGTTCTTC
d_call: TRBD2
v_call: TRBV7-2
j_call: TRBJ2-1
clone_size: .

cdr3_aa: CASSTRSSGPPYGQYF
cdr3_nt: TGTGCCAGCAGCACACGATCCTCGGGGCCCCCATACGGGCAGTACTTC
d_call: .
v_call: TRBV5-6
j_call: TRBJ2-7
clone_size: .

cdr3_aa: CASRDRGSAYGYTF
cdr3_nt: TGTGCCAGCAGGGACAGGGGGTCTGCCTATGGCTACACCTTC
d_call: TRBD1
v_call: TRBV6-1
j_call: TRBJ1-2
clone_size: once

cdr3_aa: CASSPDRGHYEQYF
cdr3_nt: TGTGCCAGCAGCCCCGACAGGGGGCACTACGAGCAGTACTTC
d_call: TRBD1
v_call: TRBV11-2
j_call: TRBJ2-7
clone_size: few

cdr3_aa: CASSLTSAAGSYNEQFF
cdr3_nt: TGTGCCAGCAGCTTAACGTCGGCGGCAGGGTCCTACAATGAGCAGTTCTTC
d_call: .
v_call: TRBV7-3
j_call: TRBJ2-1
clone_size: few

cdr3_aa: CASSSDLIKNTEAFF
cdr3_nt: TGTGCCAGCAGCTCCGACCTAATAAAGAACACTGAAGCTTTCTTT
d_call: .
v_call: TRBV7-8
j_call: TRBJ1-1
clone_size: .

cdr3_aa: CASSLAASRSYYNEQFF
cdr3_nt: TGTGCCAGCAGTTTAGCCGCTAGTCGATCGTACTACAATGAGCAGTTCTTC
d_call: .
v_call: TRBV27
j_call: TRBJ2-1
clone_size: .

cdr3_aa: CASSQSTGQYNSPLHF
cdr3_nt: TGCGCCAGCAGCCAATCTACGGGGCAGTATAATTCACCCCTCCACTTT
d_call: .
v_call: TRBV4-1
j_call: TRBJ1-6
clone_size: .

cdr3_aa: CASSQDWVRNTEAFF
cdr3_nt: TGCGCCAGCAGCCAAGATTGGGTCAGGAACACTGAAGCTTTCTTT
d_call: .
v_call: TRBV4-1
j_call: TRBJ1-1
clone_size: .

cdr3_aa: CSVGGDITDTQYF
cdr3_nt: TGCAGCGTTGGCGGGGACATCACAGATACGCAGTATTTT
d_call: .
v_call: TRBV29-1
j_call: TRBJ2-3
clone_size: .

cdr3_aa: CASSSSDWRNQQTQYF
cdr3_nt: TGTGCCAGCAGTTCCTCCGACTGGAGGAATCAGCAGACCCAGTACTTC
d_call: .
v_call: TRBV28
j_call: TRBJ2-5
clone_size: once

cdr3_aa: CASSLYGRGVGEENEQFF
cdr3_nt: TGTGCCAGCAGCTTATACGGCCGGGGGGTCGGGGAAGAAAATGAGCAGTTCTTC
d_call: TRBD2
v_call: TRBV11-2
j_call: TRBJ2-1
clone_size: .

cdr3_aa: CACSGTGVSTDTQYF
cdr3_nt: TGCGCCTGCTCCGGGACAGGGGTTTCCACAGATACGCAGTATTTT
d_call: TRBD1
v_call: TRBV10-2
j_call: TRBJ2-3
clone_size: .

cdr3_aa: CASSAPGTGDSGGYTF
cdr3_nt: TGTGCCAGCAGCGCCCCCGGGACAGGGGACTCGGGTGGCTACACCTTC
d_call: TRBD1
v_call: TRBV9
j_call: TRBJ1-2
clone_size: .

cdr3_aa: CASSQGQGAVGYGYTF
cdr3_nt: TGCGCCAGCAGCCAAGGGCAGGGGGCTGTGGGCTATGGCTACACCTTC
d_call: TRBD1
v_call: TRBV4-1
j_call: TRBJ1-2
clone_size: .

cdr3_aa: CASSLGYEAGNTIYF
cdr3_nt: TGTGCCAGCAGCTTAGGGTATGAGGCTGGAAACACCATATATTTT
d_call: .
v_call: TRBV7-6
j_call: TRBJ1-3
clone_size: .

cdr3_aa: CASSLGGLDSYNEQFF
cdr3_nt: TGTGCCAGCAGCTTAGGCGGGCTAGACTCGTACAATGAGCAGTTCTTC
d_call: .
v_call: TRBV11-1
j_call: TRBJ2-1
clone_size: .

cdr3_aa: CASSYNGYTEAFF
cdr3_nt: TGTGCCAGCAGTTACAATGGGTACACTGAAGCTTTCTTT
d_call: .
v_call: TRBV6-5
j_call: TRBJ1-1
clone_size: .

cdr3_aa: CASSPGHLFDTQYF
cdr3_nt: TGTGCCAGTAGCCCGGGACACCTGTTCGATACGCAGTATTTT
d_call: .
v_call: TRBV19
j_call: TRBJ2-3
clone_size: .

cdr3_aa: CSVGGDAEAFF
cdr3_nt: TGCAGCGTTGGGGGAGACGCTGAAGCTTTCTTT
d_call: .
v_call: TRBV29-1
j_call: TRBJ1-1
clone_size: .

cdr3_aa: CASSPGQGESPLHF
cdr3_nt: TGTGCCAGCAGCCCCGGACAGGGTGAGTCACCCCTCCACTTT
d_call: TRBD1
v_call: TRBV13
j_call: TRBJ1-6
clone_size: .

cdr3_aa: CASSAAHGGIEAFF
cdr3_nt: TGCGCCAGCAGTGCTGCCCATGGGGGCATTGAAGCTTTCTTT
d_call: .
v_call: TRBV10-1
j_call: TRBJ1-1
clone_size: .

cdr3_aa: CASSYGVSYEQYF
cdr3_nt: TGTGCCAGCAGCTACGGGGTAAGCTACGAGCAGTACTTC
d_call: .
v_call: TRBV5-6
j_call: TRBJ2-7
clone_size: .

cdr3_aa: CASSLTLNSPLHF
cdr3_nt: TGTGCCAGCAGTTTAACTCTGAATTCACCCCTCCACTTT
d_call: .
v_call: TRBV28
j_call: TRBJ1-6
clone_size: .

cdr3_aa: CATSSTTGGGYNEQFF
cdr3_nt: TGTGCCACCAGCTCCACAACAGGGGGCGGTTACAATGAGCAGTTCTTC
d_call: TRBD1
v_call: TRBV15
j_call: TRBJ2-1
clone_size: once

cdr3_aa: CASSEARDRELYSNQPQHF
cdr3_nt: TGTGCCAGCAGTGAAGCGCGAGACAGGGAGCTTTATAGCAATCAGCCCCAGCATTTT
d_call: TRBD1
v_call: TRBV6-1
j_call: TRBJ1-5
clone_size: once

cdr3_aa: CASSGKTSNYNEQFF
cdr3_nt: TGCGCCAGCAGCGGTAAGACTTCCAACTACAATGAGCAGTTCTTC
d_call: .
v_call: TRBV10-2
j_call: TRBJ2-1
clone_size: .

cdr3_aa: CASSLGSRGYNEQFF
cdr3_nt: TGTGCCAGCAGCTTAGGGAGTAGGGGGTATAATGAGCAGTTCTTC
d_call: .
v_call: TRBV7-3
j_call: TRBJ2-1
clone_size: .